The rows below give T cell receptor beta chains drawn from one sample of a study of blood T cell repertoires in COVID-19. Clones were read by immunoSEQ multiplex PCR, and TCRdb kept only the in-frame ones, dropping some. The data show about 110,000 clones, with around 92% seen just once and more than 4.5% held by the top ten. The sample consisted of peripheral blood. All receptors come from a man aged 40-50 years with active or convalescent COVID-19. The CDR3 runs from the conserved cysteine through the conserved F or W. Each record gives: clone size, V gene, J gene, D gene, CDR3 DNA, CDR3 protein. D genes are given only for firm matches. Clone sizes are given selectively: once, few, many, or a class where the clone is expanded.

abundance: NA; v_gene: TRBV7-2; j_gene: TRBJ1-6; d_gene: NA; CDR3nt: TGTGCCAGCAGCTTACAGGGTTGGGGTTCACCCCTCCACTTT; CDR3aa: CASSLQGWGSPLHF
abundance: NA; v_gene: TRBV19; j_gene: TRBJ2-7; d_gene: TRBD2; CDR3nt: TGTGCCAGTACGGGACGGGGGGACTACGAGCAGTACTTC; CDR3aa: CASTGRGDYEQYF
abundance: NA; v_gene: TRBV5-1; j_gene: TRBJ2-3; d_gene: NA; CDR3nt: TGCGCCAGCAGCCCGGGGGTTTTTAGCACAGATACGCAGTATTTT; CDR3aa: CASSPGVFSTDTQYF
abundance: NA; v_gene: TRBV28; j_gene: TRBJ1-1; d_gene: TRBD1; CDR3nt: TGTGCCAGCAGTTGGGGGACAGGGGGGACTGAAGCTTTCTTT; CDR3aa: CASSWGTGGTEAFF
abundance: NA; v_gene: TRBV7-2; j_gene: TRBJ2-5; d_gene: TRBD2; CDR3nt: TGTGCCAGCAGCTCTATGGGACTAGAAGAGACCCAGTACTTC; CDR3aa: CASSSMGLEETQYF
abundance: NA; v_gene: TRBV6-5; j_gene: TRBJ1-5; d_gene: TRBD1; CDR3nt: TGTGCCAGCAGAGCCGGGACAGATAGACAGCCCCAGCATTTT; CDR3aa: CASRAGTDRQPQHF
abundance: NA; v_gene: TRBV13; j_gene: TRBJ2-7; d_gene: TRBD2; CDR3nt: TGTGCCAGCAGGGCTACCGGGACTAGCATCTACGAGCAGTACTTC; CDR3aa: CASRATGTSIYEQYF
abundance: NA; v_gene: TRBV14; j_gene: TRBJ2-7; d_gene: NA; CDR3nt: TGTGCCAGCAGCCCTTACGTCAGCTCCTACGAGCAGTACTTC; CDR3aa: CASSPYVSSYEQYF
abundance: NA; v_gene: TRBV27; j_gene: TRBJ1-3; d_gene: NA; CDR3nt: TGTGCCAGCAGTCCAGGGACACCTTACTCTGGAAACACCATATATTTT; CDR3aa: CASSPGTPYSGNTIYF
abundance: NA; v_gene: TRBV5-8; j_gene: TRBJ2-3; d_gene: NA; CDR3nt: TGTGGTTTCGGGGTCAGGGGTTTCGGCACAGATACGCAGTATTTT; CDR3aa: CGFGVRGFGTDTQYF
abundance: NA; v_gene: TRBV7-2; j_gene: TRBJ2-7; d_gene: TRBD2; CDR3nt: TGTGCCAGCAGCTCCCGTCTAGCGGGCTACGAGCAGTACTTC; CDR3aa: CASSSRLAGYEQYF
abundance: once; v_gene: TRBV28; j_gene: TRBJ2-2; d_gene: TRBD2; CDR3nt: TGTGCCAGCACATTACTGTCTACTCTAGCGGGGTACTCCTTTTACACCGGGGAGCTGTTTTTT; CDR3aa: CASTLLSTLAGYSFYTGELFF
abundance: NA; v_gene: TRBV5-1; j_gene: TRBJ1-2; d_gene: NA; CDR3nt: TGCGCCAGCAGCTTGGCCAGTGGCCCCCAGGGCTACACCTTC; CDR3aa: CASSLASGPQGYTF
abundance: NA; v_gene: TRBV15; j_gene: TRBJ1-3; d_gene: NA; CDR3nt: TGTGCCACCTCCAGACAGCGGGCCGAGGTGACCATATATTTT; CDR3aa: CATSRQRAEVTIYF
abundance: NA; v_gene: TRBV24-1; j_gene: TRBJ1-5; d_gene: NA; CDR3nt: TGTGCCACCAGTGAAACAGGGCTGGGTCAGCCCCAGCATTTT; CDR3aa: CATSETGLGQPQHF
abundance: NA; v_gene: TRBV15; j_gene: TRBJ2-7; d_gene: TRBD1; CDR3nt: TGTGCCACCAGCAGGGACAGGGGGGACGAGCAGTACTTC; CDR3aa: CATSRDRGDEQYF
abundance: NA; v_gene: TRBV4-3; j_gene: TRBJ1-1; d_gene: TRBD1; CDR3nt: TGCGCCAGCAGCTCGCACACAGGGGGCGGCACTGAAGCTTTCTTT; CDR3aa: CASSSHTGGGTEAFF
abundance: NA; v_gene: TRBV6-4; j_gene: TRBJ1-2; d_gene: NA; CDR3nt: TGTGCCAGCAGTGACTCCCCAGGGAACAACTATGGCTACACCTTC; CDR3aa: CASSDSPGNNYGYTF
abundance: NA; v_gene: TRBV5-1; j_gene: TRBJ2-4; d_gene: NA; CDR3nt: TGCGCCAGCAGCTTGGGAGCCGGGGGGCCTAAAAACATTCAGTACTTC; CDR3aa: CASSLGAGGPKNIQYF
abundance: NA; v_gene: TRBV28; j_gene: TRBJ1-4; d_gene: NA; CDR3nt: TGTGCCAGCAGTTTAACTGGACTCTTTAGGGATGAAAAACTGTTTTTT; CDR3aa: CASSLTGLFRDEKLFF
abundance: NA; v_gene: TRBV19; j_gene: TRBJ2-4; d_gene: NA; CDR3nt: TGTGCCAGTAGTATTGATCAAGGGGAAAACATTCAGTACTTC; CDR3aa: CASSIDQGENIQYF
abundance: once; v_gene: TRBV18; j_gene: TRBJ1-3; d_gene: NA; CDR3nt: TGTGCCAGCTCACCGCAGGGTGCTGGAAACACCATATATTTT; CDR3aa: CASSPQGAGNTIYF
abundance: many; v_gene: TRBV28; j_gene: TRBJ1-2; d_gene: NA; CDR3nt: TGTGCCAGCAGCGGACTGGTAGCTAACTATGGCTACACCTTC; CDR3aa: CASSGLVANYGYTF